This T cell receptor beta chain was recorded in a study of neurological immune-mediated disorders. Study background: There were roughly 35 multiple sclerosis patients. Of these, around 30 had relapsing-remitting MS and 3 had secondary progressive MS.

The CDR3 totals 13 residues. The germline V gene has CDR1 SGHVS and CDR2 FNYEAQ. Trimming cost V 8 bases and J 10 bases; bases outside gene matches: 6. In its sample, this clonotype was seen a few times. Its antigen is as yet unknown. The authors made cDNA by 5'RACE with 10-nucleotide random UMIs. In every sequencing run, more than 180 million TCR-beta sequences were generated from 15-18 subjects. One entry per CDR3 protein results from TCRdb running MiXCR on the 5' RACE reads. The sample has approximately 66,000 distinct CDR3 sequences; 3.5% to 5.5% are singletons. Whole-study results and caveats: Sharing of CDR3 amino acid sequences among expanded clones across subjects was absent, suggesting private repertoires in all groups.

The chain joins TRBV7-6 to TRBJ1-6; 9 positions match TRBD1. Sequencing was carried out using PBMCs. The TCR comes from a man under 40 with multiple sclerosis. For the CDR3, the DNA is TGTGCCAGCTCGGGACAGGGCCAATCACCCCTCCACTTT. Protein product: CASSGQGQSPLHF. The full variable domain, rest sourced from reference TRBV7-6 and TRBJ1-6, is GAGVSQSPRYKVTKRGQDVALRCDPISGHVSLYWYRQALGQGPEFLTYFNYEAQQDKSGLPNDRFSAERPEGSISTLTIQRTEQRDSAMYRCASSGQGQSPLHFGNGTRLTVT.